This TCR beta chain stems from a study of CD8 T cells in Susac syndrome. General study results and limits: An acknowledgment was made by the study that its TCR sequencing and HLA analysis involved relatively few individuals.

Random hexamers served to reverse transcribe roughly 0.5 to 1 ug RNA. Via MiXCR, TCRdb re-called the immunoSEQ multiplex PCR reads, giving one row per CDR3 protein. The table records hundreds of thousands of distinct CDR3 sequences, 94% of them present only once. This CDR3 has 14 amino acids. V was pared by 2 bases and J by 0 bases, with 6 bases between. The germline V gene has CDR1 MNHEY and CDR2 SMNVEV (reference sequence). Regarding this clonotype: Its matching antigen is unknown.

The clonotype comes from a human donor with Susac syndrome. The rearrangement uses TRBV27 and TRBJ2-3; D uncertain. The sample taken for sequencing was CD4+ T cells from PBMCs. The CDR3: CASSLPPSTDTQYF. The CDR3 nucleotides read TGTGCCAGCAGTTTACCCCCAAGCACAGATACGCAGTATTTT.